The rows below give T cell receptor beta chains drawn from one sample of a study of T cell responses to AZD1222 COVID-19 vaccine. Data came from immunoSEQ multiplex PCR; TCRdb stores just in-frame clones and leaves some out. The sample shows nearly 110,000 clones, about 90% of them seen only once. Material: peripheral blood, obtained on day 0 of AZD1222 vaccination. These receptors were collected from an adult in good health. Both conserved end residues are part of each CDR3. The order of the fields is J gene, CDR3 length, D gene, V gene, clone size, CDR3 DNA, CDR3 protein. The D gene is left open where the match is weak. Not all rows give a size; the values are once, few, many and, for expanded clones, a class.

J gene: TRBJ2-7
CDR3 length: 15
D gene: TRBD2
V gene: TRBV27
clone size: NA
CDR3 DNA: TGTGCCAGCAGTTCTGGACTAGCGGGAGGGTACGAGCAGTACTTC
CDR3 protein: CASSSGLAGGYEQYF

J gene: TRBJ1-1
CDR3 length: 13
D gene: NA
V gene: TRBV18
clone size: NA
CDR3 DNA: TGTGCCAGCTCACCATCCAGGGACACTGAAGCTTTCTTT
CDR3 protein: CASSPSRDTEAFF

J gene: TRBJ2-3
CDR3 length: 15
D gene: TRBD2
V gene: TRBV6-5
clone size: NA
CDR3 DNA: TGTGCCAGCAGTCTAGCGGGAGGGGGCACAGATACGCAGTATTTT
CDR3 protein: CASSLAGGGTDTQYF

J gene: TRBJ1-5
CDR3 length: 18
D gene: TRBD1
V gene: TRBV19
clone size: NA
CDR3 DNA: TGTGCCAGTAGTATTAGCAGTAGTGGCAGGGGGCGACGTCAGCCCCAGCATTTT
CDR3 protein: CASSISSSGRGRRQPQHF

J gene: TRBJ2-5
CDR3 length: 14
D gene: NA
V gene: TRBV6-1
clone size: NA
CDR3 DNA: TGTGCCAGCAGTGAATCTCGCGGAAAAGAGACCCAGTACTTC
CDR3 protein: CASSESRGKETQYF

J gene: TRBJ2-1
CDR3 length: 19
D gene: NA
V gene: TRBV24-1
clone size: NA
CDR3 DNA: TGTGCCACCAGTGAGCGGACAGGGGGGGATAGCGGGAGGTACAATGAGCAGTTCTTC
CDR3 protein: CATSERTGGDSGRYNEQFF

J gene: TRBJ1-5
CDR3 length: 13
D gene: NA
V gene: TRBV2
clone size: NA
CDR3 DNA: TGTGCCAGCAGTCTGGACAGCAATCAGCCCCAGCATTTT
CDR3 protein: CASSLDSNQPQHF

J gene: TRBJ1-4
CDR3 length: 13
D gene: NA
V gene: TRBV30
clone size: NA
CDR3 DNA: TGTGCCTGGAGTGTAAGGAGGATGGGAAAACTGTTTTTT
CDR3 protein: CAWSVRRMGKLFF

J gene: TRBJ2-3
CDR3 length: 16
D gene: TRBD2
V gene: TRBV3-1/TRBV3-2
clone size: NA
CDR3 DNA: TGTGCCAGCAGGGCGGGGACTAGCGGTTACACAGATACGCAGTATTTT
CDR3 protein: CASRAGTSGYTDTQYF

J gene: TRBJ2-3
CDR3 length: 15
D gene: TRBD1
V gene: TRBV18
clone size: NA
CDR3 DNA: TGTGCCAGCTCACCGGGACAGTCTAGCACAGATACGCAGTATTTT
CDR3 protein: CASSPGQSSTDTQYF

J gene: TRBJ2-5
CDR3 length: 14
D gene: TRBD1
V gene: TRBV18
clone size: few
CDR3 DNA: TGTGCCAGCTCACCTCGACAGGGGGCCGAGACCCAGTACTTC
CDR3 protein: CASSPRQGAETQYF

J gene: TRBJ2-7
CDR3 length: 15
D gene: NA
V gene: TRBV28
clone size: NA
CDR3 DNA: TGTGCCAGCAGTTTACTGCCTAACTCAGGGAGGGAGCAGTACTTC
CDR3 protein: CASSLLPNSGREQYF

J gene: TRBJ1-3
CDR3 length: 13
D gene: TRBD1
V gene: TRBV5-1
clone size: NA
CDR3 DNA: TGCGCCAGCAGTTCAGGGGGCTCAAACACCATATATTTT
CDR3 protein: CASSSGGSNTIYF

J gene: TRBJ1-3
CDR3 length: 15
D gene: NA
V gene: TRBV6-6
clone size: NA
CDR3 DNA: TGTGCCAGCCAAAGGGGGATGAACTCTGGAAACACCATATATTTT
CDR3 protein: CASQRGMNSGNTIYF

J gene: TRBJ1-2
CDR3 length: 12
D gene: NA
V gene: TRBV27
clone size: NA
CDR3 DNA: TGTGCCAGCAGGGCTTTAGACTATGGCTACACCTTC
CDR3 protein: CASRALDYGYTF

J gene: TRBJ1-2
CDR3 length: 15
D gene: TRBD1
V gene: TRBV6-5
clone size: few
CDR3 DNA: TGTGCCAGCAGTTACCCGGGACAGGGTAGAAGAGGCTACACCTTC
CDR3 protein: CASSYPGQGRRGYTF

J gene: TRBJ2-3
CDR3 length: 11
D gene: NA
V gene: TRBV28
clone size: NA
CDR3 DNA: TGTGCCAGCAGTAATCGGGATGCGCAGTATTTT
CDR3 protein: CASSNRDAQYF

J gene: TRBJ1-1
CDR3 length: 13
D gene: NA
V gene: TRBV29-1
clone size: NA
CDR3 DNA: TGCAGCGTAGCGACGTACGATAACACTGAAGCTTTCTTT
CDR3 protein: CSVATYDNTEAFF

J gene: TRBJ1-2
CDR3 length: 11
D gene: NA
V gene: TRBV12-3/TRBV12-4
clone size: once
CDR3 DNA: TGTGCCAGCAGTCGAAGGGGAGGCTACACCTTC
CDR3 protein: CASSRRGGYTF

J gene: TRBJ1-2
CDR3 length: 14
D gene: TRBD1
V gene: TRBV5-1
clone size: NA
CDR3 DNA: TGCGCCAGCAGCTTGGATCAGGGGGTGTATGGCTACACCTTC
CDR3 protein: CASSLDQGVYGYTF

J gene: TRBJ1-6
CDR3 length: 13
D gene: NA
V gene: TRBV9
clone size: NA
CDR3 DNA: TGTGCCAGCAGCGAGGGTGGGAATTCACCCCTCCACTTT
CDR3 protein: CASSEGGNSPLHF

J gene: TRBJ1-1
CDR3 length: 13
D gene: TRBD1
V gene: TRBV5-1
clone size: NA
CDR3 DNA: TGCGCCAGCAGGGAGGGGGCTGAGGCTGAAGCTTTCTTT
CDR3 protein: CASREGAEAEAFF

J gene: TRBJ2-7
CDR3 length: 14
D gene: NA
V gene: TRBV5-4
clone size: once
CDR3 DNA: TGTGCCAGCAGCTTCGGGGGTGAAACCTACGAGCAGTACTTC
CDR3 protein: CASSFGGETYEQYF

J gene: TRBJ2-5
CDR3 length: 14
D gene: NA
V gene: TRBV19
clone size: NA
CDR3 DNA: TGTGCCAGTAGTATAGGGGCAGCCCCAGAGACCCAGTACTTC
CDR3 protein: CASSIGAAPETQYF

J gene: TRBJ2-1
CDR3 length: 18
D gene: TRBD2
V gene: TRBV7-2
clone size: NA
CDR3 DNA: TGTGCCAGCAGCCTCGGGACTAGCGGGAGGAGGCGCGGGAATGAGCAGTTCTTC
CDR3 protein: CASSLGTSGRRRGNEQFF

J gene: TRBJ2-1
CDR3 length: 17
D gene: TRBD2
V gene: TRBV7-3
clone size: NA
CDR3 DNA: TGTGCCAGCAGCTTAAGGACTAGCGGGAGGTCCTACAATGAGCAGTTCTTC
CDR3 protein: CASSLRTSGRSYNEQFF

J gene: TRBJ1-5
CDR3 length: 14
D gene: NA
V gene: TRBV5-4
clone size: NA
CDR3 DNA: TGTGCCAGCAGCTTGAAAGGAGGCAATCAGCCCCAGCATTTT
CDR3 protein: CASSLKGGNQPQHF

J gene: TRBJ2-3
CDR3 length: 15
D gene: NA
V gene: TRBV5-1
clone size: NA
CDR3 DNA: TGCGCCAGCAGCCCTACAGGGACCCTCGGGGATACGCAGTATTTT
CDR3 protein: CASSPTGTLGDTQYF

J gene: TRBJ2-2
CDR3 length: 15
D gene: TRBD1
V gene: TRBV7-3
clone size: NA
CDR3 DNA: TGTGCCAGCAGCTTAAAGGGGGCGTCCACCGGGGAGCTGTTTTTT
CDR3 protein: CASSLKGASTGELFF

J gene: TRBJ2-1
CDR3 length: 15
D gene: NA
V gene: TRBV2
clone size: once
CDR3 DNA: TGTGCCAGCAGTGAAAGAGGGGGGTCCTACAATGAGCAGTTCTTC
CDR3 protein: CASSERGGSYNEQFF

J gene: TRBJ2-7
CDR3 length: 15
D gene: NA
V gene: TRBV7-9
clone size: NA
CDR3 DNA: TGTGCCAGCAGCTACGAGGGAGTTGGAGAATACGAGCAGTACTTC
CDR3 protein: CASSYEGVGEYEQYF

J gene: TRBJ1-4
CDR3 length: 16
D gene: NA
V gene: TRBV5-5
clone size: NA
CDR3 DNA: TGTGCCAGCAGCCCAAGAGAAATTGCAACTAATGAAAAACTGTTTTTT
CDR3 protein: CASSPREIATNEKLFF

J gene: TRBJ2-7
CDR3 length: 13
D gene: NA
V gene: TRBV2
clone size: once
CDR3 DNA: TGTGCCAGCAGTGAACGGGGGACCTACGAGCAGTACTTC
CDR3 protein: CASSERGTYEQYF

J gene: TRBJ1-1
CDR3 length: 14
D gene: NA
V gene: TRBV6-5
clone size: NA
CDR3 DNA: TGTGCCAGCACTTCCTTCCCGGGGAACACTGAAGCTTTCTTT
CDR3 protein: CASTSFPGNTEAFF

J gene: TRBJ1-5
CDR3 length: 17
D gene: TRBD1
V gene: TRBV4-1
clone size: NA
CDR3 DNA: TGCGCCAGCAGCCAAGAGACCCTGGGGACAGGGCCTCAGCCCCAGCATTTT
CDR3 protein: CASSQETLGTGPQPQHF